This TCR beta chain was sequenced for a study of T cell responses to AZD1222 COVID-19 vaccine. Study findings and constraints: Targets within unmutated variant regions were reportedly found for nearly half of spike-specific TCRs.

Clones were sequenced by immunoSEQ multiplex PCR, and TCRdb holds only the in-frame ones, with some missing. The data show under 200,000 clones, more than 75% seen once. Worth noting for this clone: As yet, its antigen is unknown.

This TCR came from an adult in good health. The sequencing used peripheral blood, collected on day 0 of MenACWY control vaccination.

The CDR3 loop reads CASSLVPNTEAFF. DNA of the CDR3: TGTGCCAGCAGCTTAGTACCAAACACTGAAGCTTTCTTT. The chain carries TRBV11-3 and TRBJ1-1; D is unresolved. The CDR3 is 13 amino acids. Per the germline V gene, CDR1 is SGHNT and CDR2 is YENEEA. V was pared by 1 base and J by 2 bases, with 5 bases between.